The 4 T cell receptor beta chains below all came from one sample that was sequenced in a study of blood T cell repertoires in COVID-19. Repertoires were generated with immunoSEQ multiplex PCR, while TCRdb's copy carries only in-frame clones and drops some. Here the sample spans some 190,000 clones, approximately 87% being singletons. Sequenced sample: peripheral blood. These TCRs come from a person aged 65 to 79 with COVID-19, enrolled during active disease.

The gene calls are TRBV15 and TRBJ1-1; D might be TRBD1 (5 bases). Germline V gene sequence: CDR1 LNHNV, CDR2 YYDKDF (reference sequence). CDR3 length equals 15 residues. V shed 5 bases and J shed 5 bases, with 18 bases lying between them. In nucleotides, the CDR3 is TGTGCCACCAGCCTCGGGGGGGGTTCTTTAACTGAAGCTTTCTTT. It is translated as CATSLGGGSLTEAFF.

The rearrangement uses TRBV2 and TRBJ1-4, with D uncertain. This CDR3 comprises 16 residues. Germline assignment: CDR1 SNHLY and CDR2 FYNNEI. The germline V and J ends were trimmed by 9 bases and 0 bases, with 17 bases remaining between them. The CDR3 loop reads CASASGYPATNEKLFF. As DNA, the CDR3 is TGTGCCAGTGCGTCGGGGTACCCTGCAACTAATGAAAAACTGTTTTTT. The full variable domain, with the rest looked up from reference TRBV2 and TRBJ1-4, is EPEVTQTPSHQVTQMGQEVILRCVPISNHLYFYWYRQILGQKVEFLVSFYNNEISEKSEIFDDQFSVERPDGSNFTLKIRSTKLEDSAMYFCASASGYPATNEKLFFGSGTQLSVL.

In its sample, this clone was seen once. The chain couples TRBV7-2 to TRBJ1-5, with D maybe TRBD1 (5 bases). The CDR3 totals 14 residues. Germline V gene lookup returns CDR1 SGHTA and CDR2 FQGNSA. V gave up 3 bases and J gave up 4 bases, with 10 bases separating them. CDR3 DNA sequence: TGTGCCAGCAGCTTTGGAACAGGAAATCAGCCCCAGCATTTT. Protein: CASSFGTGNQPQHF.

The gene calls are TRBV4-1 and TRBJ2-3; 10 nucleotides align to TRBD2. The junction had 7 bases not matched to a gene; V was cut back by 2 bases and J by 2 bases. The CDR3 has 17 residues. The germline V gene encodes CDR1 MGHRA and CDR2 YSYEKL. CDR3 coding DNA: TGCGCCAGCAGCCAAACCTCAGCGGGGGGGTCCACAGATACGCAGTATTTT. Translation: CASSQTSAGGSTDTQYF.